This passage covers 20 T cell receptor beta chains from one sample sequenced in a study of somatic mutations in cytotoxic T cells in rheumatoid arthritis. Clones were read by immunoSEQ multiplex PCR, and TCRdb kept only the in-frame ones, dropping some. This repertoire shows 18,000 or so clones, around 70% found once; its top ten account for 20% to 25%. The sequencing input was CD8+ T cells sorted from blood. Source of these receptors: a woman aged 55-69 years in good health.

This clone was seen a single time. V is TRBV7-6 and J is TRBJ1-1; no clear D gene. The germline gives CDR1 SGHVS, CDR2 FNYEAQ. Trimming left V 2 bases short and J 3 bases short, with 13 bases between. The CDR3 sequence is 15 residues long. CDR3 region: CASSLSPARDTEAFF. The DNA of the CDR3 is TGTGCCAGCAGCTTAAGTCCCGCGAGGGACACTGAAGCTTTCTTT.

The gene calls are TRBV15 and TRBJ2-7; 11 bases fit TRBD2. Germline assignment: CDR1 LNHNV and CDR2 YYDKDF (reference sequence). This CDR3 comprises 15 residues. Trimming cost V 0 bases and J 2 bases; bases outside gene matches: 0. The CDR3 loop is CATSRDSGGAYEQYF. The CDR3 nucleotides are TGTGCCACCAGCAGAGATAGCGGGGGGGCCTACGAGCAGTACTTC.

The chain recombines TRBV4-1 with TRBJ2-5; D not resolved. Germline assignment: CDR1 MGHRA and CDR2 YSYEKL. The length of the CDR3 is 16 residues. Trimming removed 3 bases at V and 5 bases at J, with 19 bases between. The CDR3 DNA reads as TGCGCCAGCAGCCACAGAGACGGAGAAGTCGACGAGACCCAGTACTTC. It specifies CASSHRDGEVDETQYF.

This clone was detected only once. The J gene is TRBJ2-1, the V gene TRBV9, with 10 bases identical to TRBD2. V was clipped by 4 bases and J by 4 bases; unmatched bases: 2. Germline CDR1 SGDLS, CDR2 YYNGEE. The CDR3 is 14 amino acids. CDR3 coding DNA: TGTGCCAGCAGCCCTAGCGGGAGATACAATGAGCAGTTCTTC. As protein: CASSPSGRYNEQFF.

The rearrangement joins TRBV9 to TRBJ2-7; 9 nucleotides agree with TRBD2. Losses at the gene ends were 4 bases for V and 2 bases for J; bases not matched to a gene: 13. Germline V gene data show CDR1 as SGDLS and CDR2 as YYNGEE. The length of the CDR3 is 17 residues. The CDR3 sequence is CASSSSSGTSSTYEQYF. CDR3 nucleotides: TGTGCCAGCAGCTCCTCCTCCGGGACTAGCTCAACCTACGAGCAGTACTTC.

V usage is TRBV6-1 and J usage is TRBJ2-2, with D hard to call. Germline lookup yields CDR1 MNHNS and CDR2 SASEGT. V lost 3 bases to trimming and J lost 7 bases, with 0 bases between them. This CDR3 comprises 10 residues. The CDR3 DNA is TGTGCCAGCAGTGACGGGGAGCTGTTTTTT. Translating gives CASSDGELFF.

The chain recombines TRBV27 with TRBJ1-6; tentative D call: TRBD1 (5 bases). Germline CDR1 is MNHEY and CDR2 is SMNVEV (reference sequence). The CDR3 loop spans 15 amino acids. The ends were cut back, 3 bases at V and 11 bases at J, with 17 bases in the middle. In nucleotides, the CDR3 is TGTGCCAGCAGTTTCGGGACGGACCTAGGGGCACCCCTCCACTTT. Translating it yields CASSFGTDLGAPLHF.

This clone was seen a single time. This chain joins TRBV6-5 and TRBJ2-7; 7 bases align to TRBD2. V shed 2 bases, J shed 5 bases, and the junction held 6 bases outside the gene matches. The CDR3 runs 14 residues. Germline V gene lookup returns CDR1 MNHEY and CDR2 SVGAGI. Written as DNA, the CDR3 is TGTGCCAGCAGTTACGGGAGGGGATTGGACGAGCAGTACTTC. Its translation is CASSYGRGLDEQYF.

This sequence joins TRBV7-6 and TRBJ2-1; D might be TRBD1 or TRBD2, each matching 5 bases. In germline, CDR1 is SGHVS, CDR2 FNYEAQ. V was clipped by 5 bases and J by 13 bases, with 18 bases between them. This CDR3 is built from 13 residues. The CDR3 sequence is CASSADSGIGQFF. The CDR3 coding sequence is TGTGCCAGCAGCGCCGACAGCGGAATTGGACAGTTCTTC.

The chain joins TRBV7-9 to TRBJ2-2, with D perhaps matching TRBD1 (6 bases). Germline V CDR1 and CDR2: SEHNR, FQNEAQ (reference sequence). V lost 1 base to trimming and J lost 3 bases, with 12 bases between them. The CDR3 is 16 residues long. CDR3 region: CASSLVRTVYTGELFF. The DNA for the CDR3 is TGTGCCAGCAGCTTAGTAAGGACAGTCTACACCGGGGAGCTGTTTTTT.

The chain joins TRBV6-1 to TRBJ1-1, with a weak D call TRBD1 (5 bases). CDR3 size: 15 residues. Deletions cut 3 bases from V and 5 bases from J, with 16 bases between. CDR1 MNHNS and CDR2 SASEGT come from the germline V gene. The CDR3 here is CASSEAEGFWTEAFF. As DNA, the CDR3 is TGTGCCAGCAGTGAGGCGGAGGGGTTTTGGACTGAAGCTTTCTTT.

This chain joins TRBV27 and TRBJ1-2; D perhaps matches TRBD1 (6 bases). Trimming stripped 3 bases from V and 6 bases from J, with 17 bases between. The length of the CDR3 is 15 residues. In germline, CDR1 is MNHEY, CDR2 SMNVEV (reference sequence). CDR3 protein: CASSLGAGQHDGYTF. The CDR3 DNA sequence: TGTGCCAGCAGTTTGGGGGCAGGGCAACATGATGGCTACACCTTC.

The chain combines TRBV11-2 with TRBJ1-2; D is possibly TRBD1 (5 bases). The V end lost 1 base, the J end lost 6 bases, and 12 bases lay between the germline ends. The germline V gene has CDR1 SGHAT and CDR2 FQNNGV. The CDR3 extends over 14 amino acids. The CDR3 coding sequence is TGTGCCAGCAGCTTAGCGAGCAGGGAGGATGGCTACACCTTC. It yields the protein CASSLASREDGYTF.

The CDR3 nucleotides read TGTGCCAGCAGCCCCATAGCGCAGGGGGCGCAGATAGAAGCTTTCTTT. Its protein product is CASSPIAQGAQIEAFF. The chain joins TRBV14 to TRBJ1-1; 8 bases line up with TRBD1. CDR1 SGHDN and CDR2 FVKESK come from the germline V gene. The CDR3 spans 16 residues. V lost 4 bases to trimming and J lost 8 bases; unmatched junction nucleotides: 15.

This clone has only one observation. CDR3 protein: CASSQGRGYTF. In DNA, the CDR3 is TGCGCCAGCAGCCAAGGGCGTGGCTACACCTTC. V and J are TRBV4-1 and TRBJ1-2; D not resolved. Trimming cost V 1 base and J 7 bases, with 4 bases left between them. Germline assignment: CDR1 MGHRA and CDR2 YSYEKL. This CDR3 region has 11 residues.

This clone appeared a few times. V is TRBV7-8 and J is TRBJ1-3; TRBD1 might be the D (6 bases). The V gene's germline CDR1 is SGHVS and CDR2 FQNEAQ. CDR3 size: 16 residues. V dropped 1 base and J dropped 2 bases, with 12 bases sitting between them. This chain's CDR3 is CASSLEPGATGNTIYF. CDR3 sequence (DNA): TGTGCCAGCAGCTTAGAGCCGGGGGCGACTGGAAACACCATATATTTT.

The CDR3 DNA reads as TGTGCCAGCAGCTTCCGCCTTGAGACAGGGGGGTTGGCCTACGAGCAGTACTTC. It yields the protein CASSFRLETGGLAYEQYF. This chain uses TRBV13 with TRBJ2-7, with 9 bases identical to TRBD1. The CDR3 has 18 amino acids. V shed 3 bases and J 2 bases; nucleotides not matched to a gene: 14. The germline CDR1 and CDR2 sequences are PRHDT and FYEKMQ (reference sequence).

CDR3 region: CASSLEPGQTYEQYF. In DNA form, the CDR3 reads TGTGCCAGCAGCTTGGAGCCGGGACAGACCTACGAGCAGTACTTC. This sequence joins TRBV5-4 and TRBJ2-7; TRBD1 matches at 7 bases. The trim removed 0 bases at V and 2 bases at J, leaving 5 bases unmatched. The length of the CDR3 is 15 residues. CDR1 and CDR2 (germline): SGHNT, YYREEE (reference sequence).

The chain joins TRBV6-4 to TRBJ2-3; D is possibly TRBD2 (6 bases). Germline V gene sequence: CDR1 MRHNA, CDR2 SNTAGT. CDR3 length: 14 amino acids. V was cut by 3 bases and J by 1 base, with 8 bases left in between. CDR3 sequence: CASSDSGGTDTQYF. Here the CDR3 DNA reads TGTGCCAGCAGTGATAGCGGCGGCACAGATACGCAGTATTTT.

The gene calls are TRBV5-1 and TRBJ2-5; D perhaps matches TRBD2 (7 bases). The J call may not be correct, given that the DNA end is closer to TRBJ2-7. CDR1 SGHRS and CDR2 YFSETQ come from the germline V gene. The CDR3 totals 15 residues. CDR3 DNA sequence: TGCGCCAGCAGCTTGGTGGGGGGGCCGACGTACGAGCAGTACTTC. Translated, it gives CASSLVGGPTYEQYF.